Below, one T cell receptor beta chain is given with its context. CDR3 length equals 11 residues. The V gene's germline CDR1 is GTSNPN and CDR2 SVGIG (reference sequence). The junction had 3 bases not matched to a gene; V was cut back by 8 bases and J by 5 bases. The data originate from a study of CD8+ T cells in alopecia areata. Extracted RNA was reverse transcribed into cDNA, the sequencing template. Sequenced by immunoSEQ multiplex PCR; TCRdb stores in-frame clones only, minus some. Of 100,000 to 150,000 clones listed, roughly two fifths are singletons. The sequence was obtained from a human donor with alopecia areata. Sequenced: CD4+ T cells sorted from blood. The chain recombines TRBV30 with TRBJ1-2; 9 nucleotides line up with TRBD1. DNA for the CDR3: TGTGCCATAGGACAGGGGTATGGCTACACCTTC. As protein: CAIGQGYGYTF. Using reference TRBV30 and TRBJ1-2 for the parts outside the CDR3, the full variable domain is SQTIHQWPATLVQPVGSPLSLECTVEGTSNPNLYWYRQAAGRGLQLLFYSVGIGQISSEVPQNLSASRPQDRQFILSSKKLLLSDSGFYLCAIGQGYGYTFGSGTRLTVV.